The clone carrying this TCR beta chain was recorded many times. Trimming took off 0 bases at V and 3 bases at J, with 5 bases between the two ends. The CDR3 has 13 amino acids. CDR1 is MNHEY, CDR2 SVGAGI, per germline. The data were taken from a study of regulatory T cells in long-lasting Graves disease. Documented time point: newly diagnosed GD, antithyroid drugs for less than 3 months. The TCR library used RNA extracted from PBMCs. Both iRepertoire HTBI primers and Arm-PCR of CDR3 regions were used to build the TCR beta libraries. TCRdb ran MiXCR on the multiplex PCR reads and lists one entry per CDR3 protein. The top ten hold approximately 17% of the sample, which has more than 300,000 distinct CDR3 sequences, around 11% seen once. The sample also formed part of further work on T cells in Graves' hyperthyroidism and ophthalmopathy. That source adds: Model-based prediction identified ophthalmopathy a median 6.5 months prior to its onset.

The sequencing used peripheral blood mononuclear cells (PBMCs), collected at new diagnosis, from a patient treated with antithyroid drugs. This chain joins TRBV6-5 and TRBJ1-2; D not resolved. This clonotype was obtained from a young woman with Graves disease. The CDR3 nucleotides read TGTGCCAGCAGTTACTCCGCGGACTATGGCTACACCTTC. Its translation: CASSYSADYGYTF.